The 18 T cell receptor beta chains below all came from one sample that was sequenced in a study of T cell clones after liver transplantation. Profiling relied on immunoSEQ multiplex PCR, and the TCRdb table lists in-frame clones only, not all of them. The sample carries 85,000 to 110,000 clones, around 80% recorded once. The specimen comprised CD4+ T cells from blood, sampled approximately 45 months after liver transplant. The origin of the receptors is a human patient who received a liver transplant. Some T cells may originate from the graft donor.

In its sample, this clone was seen once. This chain links TRBV29-1 with TRBJ1-5; D unresolved. CDR1 and CDR2 (germline): SQVTM, ANQGSEA. The CDR3 is made up of 11 amino acids. Deletions cut 2 bases from V and 5 bases from J, with 4 bases between. The CDR3 nucleotides read TGCAGCGTTGAACTCTATCAGCCCCAGCATTTT. Translated, it gives CSVELYQPQHF.

The V and J genes are TRBV2 and TRBJ1-2; TRBD1 matches 7 bases. This CDR3 region has 14 residues. Germline V gives CDR1 SNHLY, CDR2 FYNNEI. With V trimmed by 7 bases and J by 5 bases, 10 bases remained unmatched. This CDR3 reads CASIPNQGGYGYTF. CDR3 nucleotide sequence: TGTGCCAGCATCCCAAACCAGGGGGGATATGGCTACACCTTC.

The V gene is TRBV9, the J gene TRBJ2-2; D possibly matches TRBD1 or TRBD2 (6 bases each). Trimming removed 4 bases from V and 3 bases from J, with 16 bases in between. This CDR3 contains 16 residues. In germline, CDR1 is SGDLS, CDR2 YYNGEE. The CDR3 reads CASSPEGGWDTGELFF. In DNA form, the CDR3 reads TGTGCCAGCAGCCCCGAGGGGGGATGGGACACCGGGGAGCTGTTTTTT.

CDR3 DNA: TGTGCCAGCAGCTCGAGAACAGGGGCGAATCAGCCCCAGCATTTT. Its translation is CASSSRTGANQPQHF. The chain recombines TRBV7-8 with TRBJ1-5, with TRBD1 identical over 7 bases. The CDR3 length is 15 residues. V lost 4 bases and J lost 4; bases outside the gene matches: 7. CDR1 and CDR2 from the germline V gene are SGHVS and FQNEAQ. Full variable domain (missing parts from reference TRBV7-8 and TRBJ1-5): GAGVSQSPRYKVAKRGQDVALRCDPISGHVSLFWYQQALGQGPEFLTYFQNEAQLDKSGLPSDRFFAERPEGSVSTLKIQRTQQEDSAVYLCASSSRTGANQPQHFGDGTRLSIL.

V is TRBV9 and J is TRBJ2-4; weak D call: TRBD1 (7 bases). The V end was cut by 1 base, the J end by 6 bases, with 17 bases between. This CDR3 region has 16 residues. Germline CDR1 and CDR2: SGDLS and YYNGEE. CDR3 loop: CASSVSPGGRSNIQYF. Here the CDR3 DNA reads TGTGCCAGCAGCGTATCCCCAGGGGGGCGGTCAAACATTCAGTACTTC.

V usage is TRBV6-5 and J usage is TRBJ1-1; D gene ambiguous. The V end was cut by 0 bases, the J end by 1 base, with 9 bases between. This CDR3 is 15 amino acids long. The germline gives CDR1 MNHEY, CDR2 SVGAGI. CDR3 DNA: TGTGCCAGCAGTTACTCGAATAACCCGAACACTGAAGCTTTCTTT. This sequence encodes CASSYSNNPNTEAFF.

The chain recombines TRBV20-1 with TRBJ1-4; D remains unclear. Germline loops: CDR1 DFQATT, CDR2 SNEGSKA (reference sequence). CDR3 length: 11 residues. This CDR3 is CSFPWGEKLFF. CDR3 DNA: TGCAGCTTCCCCTGGGGTGAAAAACTGTTTTTT.

This clone was counted once. The chain combines TRBV27 with TRBJ1-1, with unresolved D. Deletions cut 3 bases from V and 5 bases from J, with 13 bases between. Germline loops: CDR1 MNHEY, CDR2 SMNVEV (reference sequence). The CDR3 covers 14 residues. The CDR3 DNA reads TGTGCCAGCAGTTTGAGGACCCGGCGGACTGAAGCTTTCTTT. Translating it yields CASSLRTRRTEAFF.

This sequence joins TRBV2 and TRBJ2-2; 8 bases line up with TRBD2. The germline CDR1 and CDR2 sequences are SNHLY and FYNNEI. The length of the CDR3 is 13 residues. The CDR3 nucleotides read TGTGCTGGGGCGGGAGGAAATACCGGGGAGCTGTTTTTT. Its translation is CAGAGGNTGELFF.

The V gene is TRBV30, the J gene TRBJ1-1; TRBD1 aligns across 7 bases. The CDR3 consists of 13 residues. The V gene's germline CDR1 is GTSNPN and CDR2 SVGIG (reference sequence). The V segment lost 3 bases and the J segment 2 bases; nucleotides outside the gene matches: 3. CDR3 nucleotide sequence: TGTGCCTGGAGGGGAGGGGGCAACACTGAAGCTTTCTTT. It is translated as CAWRGGGNTEAFF.

The chain recombines TRBV30 with TRBJ2-2, with 11 bases fitting TRBD2. The CDR3 length is 15 residues. Germline V gene sequence: CDR1 GTSNPN, CDR2 SVGIG (reference sequence). V shed 0 bases, J shed 5 bases, and the junction held 2 bases outside the gene matches. CDR3: CAWSVLAGGTGELFF. In nucleotides, the CDR3 is TGTGCCTGGAGTGTCCTAGCGGGAGGAACCGGGGAGCTGTTTTTT.

This chain connects TRBV5-5 to TRBJ1-1; 7 bases fit TRBD1. Germline loops: CDR1 SGHKS, CDR2 YYEKEE (reference sequence). The V and J ends lost 4 bases and 10 bases, in that order; junction bases with no gene match: 13. The CDR3 is 14 residues long. CDR3 in amino acids: CASSATGQAPGAFF. The CDR3 bases are TGTGCCAGCAGCGCGACAGGACAGGCCCCAGGAGCTTTCTTT.

The rearrangement links TRBV7-8 to TRBJ1-3, with a possible D match to TRBD1 (6 bases). The CDR3 is 14 residues long. Trimming pared 1 base from V and 4 bases from J, leaving 8 bases between. CDR1 is SGHVS, CDR2 FQNEAQ, per germline. The CDR3 region has the DNA TGTGCCAGCAGCTTAGGTGACAGGGGAAACACCATATATTTT. Protein: CASSLGDRGNTIYF.

The V gene is TRBV30, the J gene TRBJ1-1; D is unclear. Germline V CDR1 and CDR2: GTSNPN, SVGIG (reference sequence). The length of the CDR3 is 11 residues. V shed 8 bases and J shed 0 bases, with 7 bases lying between them. The CDR3 protein is CALKVNTEAFF. CDR3 coding DNA: TGTGCCCTAAAGGTGAACACTGAAGCTTTCTTT.

The V and J genes are TRBV10-3 and TRBJ1-2, with D perhaps matching TRBD1 (6 bases). CDR1 and CDR2 (germline): ENHRY, SYGVKD. Trimming left V 4 bases short and J 2 bases short, with 11 bases between. CDR3 length: 14 residues. DNA for the CDR3: TGTGCCATCAGTGCGGACAGATCGAACTATGGCTACACCTTC. Translated, it gives CAISADRSNYGYTF.

The rearrangement uses TRBV7-8 and TRBJ2-5; D is perhaps TRBD2 (5 bases). Trimming pared 2 bases from V and 4 bases from J, leaving 11 bases between. The CDR3 runs to 14 residues. Per germline, CDR1 SGHVS and CDR2 FQNEAQ. The CDR3 bases are TGTGCCAGCAGCTTAACGGGGTTACGAGAGACCCAGTACTTC. Encoded protein: CASSLTGLRETQYF.

The chain recombines TRBV27 with TRBJ1-6, with 8 bases identical to TRBD1. Germline lookup yields CDR1 MNHEY and CDR2 SMNVEV (reference sequence). V shed 4 bases and J 9 bases; nucleotides not matched to a gene: 8. The CDR3 has 15 amino acids. CDR3 sequence (DNA): TGTGCCAGCAGTTCTTTGACAGGGGCAGGTTCACCCCTCCACTTT. Its protein is CASSSLTGAGSPLHF.

V gene TRBV19 combines with J gene TRBJ1-4; 9 nucleotides match TRBD1. V dropped 10 bases and J dropped 6; count of bases not matched to a gene: 6. The CDR3 is made up of 13 amino acids. The germline gives CDR1 LNHDA, CDR2 SQIVND (reference sequence). This CDR3 is CATTGGRYEKLFF. CDR3 DNA sequence: TGTGCCACCACAGGGGGCCGGTATGAAAAACTGTTTTTT.